This record concerns one TCR beta chain sequence. The entry originates in a study of blood T cell repertoires in COVID-19. Repertoires were generated with immunoSEQ multiplex PCR, while TCRdb's copy carries only in-frame clones and drops some. The table shows roughly 250,000 clones, with 84% occurring only once. This CDR3 has 15 residues. Germline trimming cut 6 bases from V and 4 bases from J; bases unmatched to any gene: 9. Per the germline V gene, CDR1 is SQVTM and CDR2 is ANQGSEA. The sequencing input was peripheral blood. The genes are TRBV29-1 and TRBJ1-3, with TRBD1 matching 10 bases. The sequence was obtained from a person aged 65 to 85 with COVID-19, enrolled during active disease. The CDR3 sequence: CSVAGTGAGGNTIYF. The CDR3 DNA reads as TGCAGCGTGGCCGGGACAGGGGCAGGGGGAAACACCATATATTTT. Together with reference TRBV29-1 and TRBJ1-3, the CDR3 gives the full variable domain: SAVISQKPSRDICQRGTSLTIQCQVDSQVTMMFWYRQQPGQSLTLIATANQGSEATYESGFVIDKFPISRPNLTFSTLTVSNMSPEDSSIYLCSVAGTGAGGNTIYFGEGSWLTVV.